The 19 T cell receptor beta chains below come from one sample, sequenced in a study of graft-versus-host responses after intestinal transplantation. Sequencing was performed with immunoSEQ multiplex PCR; in TCRdb, only in-frame clones are kept and a portion is missing. The table has under 80,000 clones, roughly 90% seen once. The source material was PBMCs, sampled 98 days after intestinal transplantation. All receptors derive from a human patient who received an intestinal transplant, so some T cells may come from the graft donor.

The chain links TRBV11-2 to TRBJ2-3; maybe TRBD1 (5 bases). Per germline, CDR1 SGHAT and CDR2 FQNNGV. The germline V and J ends were trimmed by 1 base and 2 bases, with 13 bases remaining between them. The CDR3 totals 16 residues. In DNA, the CDR3 is TGTGCCAGCAGCTTAGTTGTAGGCAGGGCCACAGATACGCAGTATTTT. It codes for CASSLVVGRATDTQYF.

The chain is built from TRBV9 and TRBJ2-5; 7 positions agree with TRBD2. Germline trimming cut 0 bases from V and 5 bases from J; bases unmatched to any gene: 13. CDR1 and CDR2 (germline): SGDLS, YYNGEE. CDR3 length equals 17 residues. The CDR3 sequence: CASSVAAWGEGQETQYF. The DNA of the CDR3 is TGTGCCAGCAGCGTAGCCGCTTGGGGGGAGGGTCAGGAGACCCAGTACTTC. The whole variable domain, filled in from reference TRBV9 and TRBJ2-5, reads DSGVTQTPKHLITATGQRVTLRCSPRSGDLSVYWYQQSLDQGLQFLIQYYNGEERAKGNILERFSAQQFPDLHSELNLSSLELGDSALYFCASSVAAWGEGQETQYFGPGTRLLVL.

This chain connects TRBV19 to TRBJ2-2, with D perhaps being TRBD1 or TRBD2 (5 bases each). The V gene's germline CDR1 is LNHDA and CDR2 SQIVND (reference sequence). With 6 bases removed from V and 6 bases from J, the gap between germline ends came to 14 bases. The length of the CDR3 is 14 residues. CDR3 coding DNA: TGTGCCAGTAGGGCGGTTGTGGGGGCCGGGGAGCTGTTTTTT. Protein sequence: CASRAVVGAGELFF.

This chain links TRBV6-1 with TRBJ2-7; 8 nucleotides line up with TRBD1. With 6 bases clipped from V and 7 bases from J, the junction kept 11 bases outside the gene matches. The V gene's germline CDR1 is MNHNS and CDR2 SASEGT. The CDR3 extends over 14 amino acids. The CDR3 nucleotides read TGTGCCAGCAGCGACTCCAGGGGGCAAGGAGAGCAGTACTTC. Protein: CASSDSRGQGEQYF.

This chain joins TRBV2 and TRBJ2-3; perhaps TRBD2 as D (6 bases). The CDR3 totals 15 residues. Germline lookup yields CDR1 SNHLY and CDR2 FYNNEI. Between the trimmed V and J ends, which lost 6 bases and 4 bases, there was a span of 17 bases. CDR3 in amino acids: CASSTTRTGADTQYF. The CDR3 DNA follows: TGTGCCAGCAGCACGACTAGAACTGGCGCAGATACGCAGTATTTT. The whole variable domain, remainder taken from reference TRBV2 and TRBJ2-3, is EPEVTQTPSHQVTQMGQEVILRCVPISNHLYFYWYRQILGQKVEFLVSFYNNEISEKSEIFDDQFSVERPDGSNFTLKIRSTKLEDSAMYFCASSTTRTGADTQYFGPGTRLTVL.

DNA for the CDR3: TGTGCCATCAGCCACGACACCGGGGAGCTGTTTTTT. Protein: CAISHDTGELFF. This chain links TRBV10-3 with TRBJ2-2; D is uncertain. This CDR3 is 12 amino acids long. The germline V gene has CDR1 ENHRY and CDR2 SYGVKD. Trimming stripped 6 bases from V and 3 bases from J, with 5 bases between.

This clone was counted once. The rearrangement uses TRBV9 and TRBJ2-7; TRBD1 aligns across 8 bases. The CDR3 runs to 16 residues. Unmatched junction bases numbered 14, after V lost 5 bases and J lost 4 bases. Germline lookup yields CDR1 SGDLS and CDR2 YYNGEE. The CDR3 loop reads CASRDYPGQVRYEQYF. The CDR3 region has the DNA TGTGCCAGCAGAGATTATCCGGGACAGGTAAGATACGAGCAGTACTTC.

V usage is TRBV5-5 and J usage is TRBJ1-1; D is undetermined. Looked up from germline, CDR1 is SGHKS and CDR2 is YYEKEE (reference sequence). The CDR3 sequence is 14 residues long. The ends were cut back, 2 bases at V and 2 bases at J, with 10 bases in the middle. The CDR3 spells CASSFVSGNTEAFF. The CDR3 region has the DNA TGTGCCAGCAGCTTTGTTTCCGGAAACACTGAAGCTTTCTTT.

This chain links TRBV29-1 with TRBJ2-7; D is unclear. This CDR3 comprises 14 residues. Germline assignment: CDR1 SQVTM and CDR2 ANQGSEA. The V end was cut by 3 bases, the J end by 3 bases, with 15 bases between. CDR3 sequence reads: CSVEGSTLGYEQYF. The CDR3 nucleotides read TGCAGCGTTGAGGGAAGTACTTTGGGCTACGAGCAGTACTTC.

The rearrangement joins TRBV5-1 to TRBJ2-3; D unresolved. Germline CDR1 is SGHRS and CDR2 is YFSETQ. CDR3 length equals 17 residues. Trimming took off 4 bases at V and 3 bases at J, with 21 bases between the two ends. As DNA, the CDR3 is TGCGCCAGCAGCGGCATAAGTGATCCAACGAGTACAGATACGCAGTATTTT. Its translation is CASSGISDPTSTDTQYF.

The rearrangement uses TRBV4-1 and TRBJ2-1, with 7 bases matching TRBD2. After removal of 4 bases from V and 4 bases from J, the junction contained 10 bases not matched to a gene. The CDR3 totals 16 residues. Germline V lookup: CDR1 MGHRA, CDR2 YSYEKL. CDR3 bases: TGCGCCAGCAGCCCGTTCCTCCGGGGGGATTACAATGAGCAGTTCTTC. Its translation is CASSPFLRGDYNEQFF.

The chain joins TRBV7-8 to TRBJ2-7; 7 nucleotides match TRBD1. V lost 5 bases, J lost 0 bases, and 7 bases stayed unmatched. The length of the CDR3 is 15 residues. CDR1 is SGHVS and CDR2 is FQNEAQ in the germline V gene. CDR3 nucleotide sequence: TGTGCCAGCAGCACACCGGACAGGAGCTCCTACGAGCAGTACTTC. This sequence encodes CASSTPDRSSYEQYF.

The CDR3 reads CASSIAVLIPGELFF. The CDR3 DNA reads as TGTGCCAGTAGTATTGCTGTTCTCATCCCCGGGGAGCTGTTTTTT. This chain connects TRBV19 to TRBJ2-2, with D hard to call. Germline V lookup: CDR1 LNHDA, CDR2 SQIVND (reference sequence). The V end lost 3 bases, the J end lost 6 bases, and 14 bases lay between the germline ends. The CDR3 consists of 15 residues.

This clone appeared once. The chain joins TRBV18 to TRBJ2-7, with 7 positions matching TRBD2. V dropped 4 bases and J dropped 4; count of bases not matched to a gene: 7. CDR3 length: 14 residues. The germline CDR1 and CDR2 sequences are KGHSH and LQKENI. The CDR3 sequence: CASSQGLENYEQYF. CDR3 coding DNA: TGTGCCAGCTCACAAGGACTAGAAAATTACGAGCAGTACTTC.

The genes are TRBV2 and TRBJ2-3; the D gene is possibly TRBD2 (5 bases). The V and J ends lost 2 bases and 2 bases respectively, with 8 bases between them. Per germline, CDR1 SNHLY and CDR2 FYNNEI. This CDR3 is built from 14 residues. The CDR3 protein is CASSEMDSTDTQYF. In DNA form, the CDR3 reads TGTGCCAGCAGTGAAATGGACTCCACAGATACGCAGTATTTT.

J is TRBJ2-7 and V is TRBV7-2, with D perhaps TRBD2 (5 bases). Germline CDR1 reads SGHTA; CDR2 reads FQGNSA. This CDR3 is 15 amino acids long. V was cut by 1 base and J by 0 bases, with 10 bases left in between. In DNA, the CDR3 is TGTGCCAGCAGCTTAGTACTAGGGAGCTCCTACGAGCAGTACTTC. This codes for CASSLVLGSSYEQYF.

The gene calls are TRBV5-4 and TRBJ2-5, with 8 nucleotides matching TRBD2. Looked up from germline, CDR1 is SGHNT and CDR2 is YYREEE (reference sequence). With 4 bases clipped from V and 5 bases from J, the junction kept 1 base outside the gene matches. The CDR3 extends over 12 amino acids. CDR3 protein: CASSGTRETQYF. The CDR3 DNA sequence: TGTGCCAGCAGCGGGACTAGGGAGACCCAGTACTTC.

The chain carries TRBV12-1 and TRBJ1-3; the table's D call TRBD1 went unverified against the DNA. TRBV12-1 is reported as a pseudogene. The CDR3 loop spans 16 amino acids. The CDR3 protein is CASSYPRDNSGNTIYF. The CDR3 region has the DNA TGTGCCAGCAGCTATCCCCGGGACAACTCTGGAAACACCATATATTTT.

The chain carries TRBV28 and TRBJ2-7; TRBD1 matches 8 bases. CDR3 size: 15 residues. J gave up 3 bases and V 2 bases, and 6 bases lay outside the gene matches. Per germline, CDR1 MDHEN and CDR2 SYDVKM. The CDR3 loop is CASSLAGGAFYEQYF. DNA for the CDR3: TGTGCCAGCAGTTTAGCAGGGGGCGCGTTCTACGAGCAGTACTTC.